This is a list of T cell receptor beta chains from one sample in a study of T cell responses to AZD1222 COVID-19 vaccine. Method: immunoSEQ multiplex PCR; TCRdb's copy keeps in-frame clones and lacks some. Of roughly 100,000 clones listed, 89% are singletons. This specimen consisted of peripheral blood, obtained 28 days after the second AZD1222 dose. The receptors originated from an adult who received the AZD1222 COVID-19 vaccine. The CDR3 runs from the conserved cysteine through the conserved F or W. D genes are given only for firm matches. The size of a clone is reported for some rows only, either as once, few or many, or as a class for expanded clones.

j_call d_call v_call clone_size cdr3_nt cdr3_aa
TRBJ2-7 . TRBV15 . TGTGCCACCAGCAGGGACCAGACCTACGAGCAGTACTTC CATSRDQTYEQYF
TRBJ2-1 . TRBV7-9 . TGTGCCAGCAGCTTAGATGCCGCCTACAATGAGCAGTTCTTC CASSLDAAYNEQFF
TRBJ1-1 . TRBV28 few TGTGCCAGCAGTTTATTGCAGGCCCGTCCCGGGCGAGACACTGAAGCTTTCTTT CASSLLQARPGRDTEAFF
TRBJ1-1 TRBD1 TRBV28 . TGTGCCAGCAAGGACGGACAGGGGGCGATCACTGAAGCTTTCTTT CASKDGQGAITEAFF
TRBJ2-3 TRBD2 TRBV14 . TGTGCCAGCAGCCGATTAGCGGGAGGGCCGACCACAGATACGCAGTATTTT CASSRLAGGPTTDTQYF
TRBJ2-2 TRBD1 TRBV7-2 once TGTGCCAGCAGCTCACGGACAGGGACGAACACCGGGGAGCTGTTTTTT CASSSRTGTNTGELFF
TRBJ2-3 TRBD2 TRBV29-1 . TGCAGCGTTGGGACTAGCGGAGCCCTGGATACGCAGTATTTT CSVGTSGALDTQYF
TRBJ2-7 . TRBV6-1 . TGTGCCAGCAGTGAAAGGGTAGGGGCCACTAACTCCTACGAGCAGTACTTC CASSERVGATNSYEQYF
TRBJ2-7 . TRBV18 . TGTGCCAGCTCACCGGGGTCAGTCAGGGAGCAGTACTTC CASSPGSVREQYF
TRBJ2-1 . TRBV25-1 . TGTGCCAGCAGTGTTGGCCTTGAGCAGTTCTTC CASSVGLEQFF
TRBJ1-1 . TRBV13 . TGTGCCAGCAGGATCCGGAACAGGTTCATGAACACTGAAGCTTTCTTT CASRIRNRFMNTEAFF
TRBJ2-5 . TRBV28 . TGTGCCGGACCTAGGCGGATACAAGAGACCCAGTACTTC CAGPRRIQETQYF
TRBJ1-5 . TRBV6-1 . TGTGCCAGCAGTGAAGCCGGGTTGACCAATCAGCCCCAGCATTTT CASSEAGLTNQPQHF
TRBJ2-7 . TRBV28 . TGTGCCAGCAGTTTCCAGGGGAGCTCCTACGAGCAGTACTTC CASSFQGSSYEQYF
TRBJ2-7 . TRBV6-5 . TGTGCCAGCAGTTTTCAGGGTTTGAACGAGCAGTACTTC CASSFQGLNEQYF
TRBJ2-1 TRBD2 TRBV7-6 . TGTGCCAGCAGCTCCCAGCTAGCGGGAGGATTAAGGAATGAGCAGTTCTTC CASSSQLAGGLRNEQFF
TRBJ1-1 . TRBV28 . TGTGCCAGCAGTTTACTCACTGAAGCTTTCTTT CASSLLTEAFF
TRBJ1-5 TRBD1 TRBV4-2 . TGTGCCAGCAGCATTTACAGGGGGCTCGGCAATCAGCCCCAGCATTTT CASSIYRGLGNQPQHF
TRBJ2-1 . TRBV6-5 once TGTGCCAGCAGCTCAATGGGCTCCTACAATGAGCAGTTCTTC CASSSMGSYNEQFF
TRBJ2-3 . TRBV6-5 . TGTGCCAGCAGCCGGGACTCCACAGATACGCAGTATTTT CASSRDSTDTQYF
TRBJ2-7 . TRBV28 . TGTGCCAGCAGTTCGACCGGGACCGGGTCCTACGAGCAGTACTTC CASSSTGTGSYEQYF
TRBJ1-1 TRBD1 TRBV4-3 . TGCGCCAGCAGCCACCTTATTCCGGGACAGGGGGCAATGAACACTGAAGCTTTCTTT CASSHLIPGQGAMNTEAFF
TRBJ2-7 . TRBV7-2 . TGTGCCAGCAGCTTGGGGGTAGGGACTCGAGGGCAGTACTTC CASSLGVGTRGQYF
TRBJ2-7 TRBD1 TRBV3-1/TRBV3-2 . TGTGCCAGCAGTCGTTCCGGGACAGGGATCTACGAGCAGTACTTC CASSRSGTGIYEQYF
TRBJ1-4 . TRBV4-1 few TGCGCCAGCAGCCGCGACCTGCTCATTGGTACTAATGAAAAACTGTTTTTT CASSRDLLIGTNEKLFF
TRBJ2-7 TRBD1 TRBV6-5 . TGTGCCAGCAGTTACTCCGGGACAGGGTCCTACGAGCAGTACTTC CASSYSGTGSYEQYF
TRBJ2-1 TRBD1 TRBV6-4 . TGTGCCAGCAGTCCAACGGGCAGGGGGACCTACAATGAGCAGTTCTTC CASSPTGRGTYNEQFF
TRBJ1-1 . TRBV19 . TGTGCCAGTAGTAGGGGGGGGGCCACGAACACTGAAGCTTTCTTT CASSRGGATNTEAFF
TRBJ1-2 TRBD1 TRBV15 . TGTGCCACCAGCCCCCGACAGGGACGGAGTGGCTACACCTTC CATSPRQGRSGYTF
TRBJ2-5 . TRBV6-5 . TGTGCCAGCAGCTGGACAGCCCAAGAGACCCAGTACTTC CASSWTAQETQYF
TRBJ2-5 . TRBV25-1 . TGTGCCAGCATGAACTTTCAAGAGACCCAGTACTTC CASMNFQETQYF
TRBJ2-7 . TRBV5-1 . TGCGCCAGCAGCTTGAAACCTACACGTAAGTCCTTTGAGCAGTACTTC CASSLKPTRKSFEQYF
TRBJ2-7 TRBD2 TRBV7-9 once TGTGCCAGCAGCTTAGGTCTAGCGGGAGGGCCACATTACTTC CASSLGLAGGPHYF
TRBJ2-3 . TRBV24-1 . TGTGCCACCAGTGATTTAGTGGCGAACACAGATACGCAGTATTTT CATSDLVANTDTQYF
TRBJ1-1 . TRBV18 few TGTGCCAGCTCTCAGGGGCAGGGACACACTGAAGCTTTCTTT CASSQGQGHTEAFF
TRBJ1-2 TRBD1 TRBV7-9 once TGTGCCAGCAGCGGGGACAGAAACTATAACTATAACTATGGCTACACCTTC CASSGDRNYNYNYGYTF
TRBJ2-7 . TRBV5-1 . TGCGCCAGCAGCTTAGGGACGGGTACCTACGAGCAGTACTTC CASSLGTGTYEQYF
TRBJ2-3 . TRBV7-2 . TGTGCCAGCAGCGGTAGCGGTTATACGCAGTATTTT CASSGSGYTQYF
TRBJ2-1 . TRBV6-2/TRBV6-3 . TGTGCCAGCAGTTTAAACGGGTTCTCGAGCTCCTACAATGAGCAGTTCTTC CASSLNGFSSSYNEQFF
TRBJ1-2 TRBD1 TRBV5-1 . TGCGCCAGCAGCTTGGGGACAGGGAACGGCTACACCTTC CASSLGTGNGYTF
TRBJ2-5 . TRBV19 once TGTGCCAGTAGTAATGGGAGGACTACCTATCAAGAGACCCAGTACTTC CASSNGRTTYQETQYF
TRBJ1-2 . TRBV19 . TGTGCCAGTAGTTTAGGAAGCAGCGGTGGCTACACCTTC CASSLGSSGGYTF